Following are 20 T cell receptor beta chains from one sample sequenced in a study of esophageal squamous cell carcinoma under preoperative chemotherapy. Time point indicated: after preoperative PTX-NDP chemotherapy. MiXCR was run by TCRdb on the PCR reads, yielding one entry per CDR3 protein. The repertoire holds fewer than 20,000 distinct CDR3 sequences, with about 45% as singletons. The sample was gathered from a patient given preoperative chemotherapy. The receptors come from a human donor with esophageal squamous cell carcinoma. The donor label of this sample is uncertain.

The CDR3 is CASSPDFAGELFF. The CDR3 region has the DNA TGTGCCAGCTCACCGGACTTTGCCGGGGAGCTGTTTTTT. The rearrangement joins TRBV18 to TRBJ2-2; TRBD2 is a possible D gene (5 bases). V dropped 3 bases and J dropped 6 bases, with 8 bases sitting between them. The CDR3 has 13 residues. Germline V CDR1 and CDR2: KGHSH, LQKENI.

The chain is built from TRBV11-3 and TRBJ2-7, with D perhaps TRBD2 (5 bases). From germline, CDR1 is SGHNT and CDR2 YENEEA. The germline V and J ends were trimmed by 6 bases and 0 bases, with 24 bases remaining between them. The CDR3 consists of 18 residues. This CDR3 is CASSSPRGLVVDSYEQYF. CDR3 DNA: TGTGCCAGCAGTTCACCACGGGGTCTAGTTGTTGACTCCTACGAGCAGTACTTC. The entire variable domain, with the rest obtained from reference TRBV11-3 and TRBJ2-7, is as follows: EAGVVQSPRYKIIEKKQPVAFWCNPISGHNTLYWYLQNLGQGPELLIRYENEEAVDDSQLPKDRFSAERLKGVDSTLKIQPAELGDSAVYLCASSSPRGLVVDSYEQYFGPGTRLTVT.

The chain's CDR3 is CASGPTSGTQETQYF. CDR3 nucleotide sequence: TGTGCCAGCGGGCCGACTAGCGGGACACAAGAGACCCAGTACTTC. This chain links TRBV12-3 or TRBV12-4 with TRBJ2-5; 11 nucleotides match TRBD2. CDR3 length: 15 residues. Germline trimming cut 8 bases from V and 2 bases from J; bases unmatched to any gene: 7.

Many counts were recorded for this clonotype. The CDR3 bases are TGTGCCAGCAGTCCCCACTCCCCCTACGAGCAGTACTTC. Its protein product is CASSPHSPYEQYF. This chain uses TRBV12-3 or TRBV12-4 with TRBJ2-7; D remains ambiguous. Trimming took 5 bases from V and 2 from J, leaving 10 bases between them. The CDR3 loop spans 13 amino acids.

This chain links TRBV5-4 with TRBJ2-3; the match to TRBD2 covers 10 bases. Per the germline V gene, CDR1 is SGHNT and CDR2 is YYREEE (reference sequence). V lost 7 bases and J lost 2; bases outside the gene matches: 16. The CDR3 contains 18 residues. CDR3 coding DNA: TGTGCCAGCCGATCCGGGACTAGCGACCAAGTTTACACAGATACGCAGTATTTT. Protein: CASRSGTSDQVYTDTQYF.

This clonotype was counted ten times or more. The chain combines TRBV11-2 with TRBJ2-1; D unresolved. The germline gives CDR1 SGHAT, CDR2 FQNNGV. V gave up 3 bases and J gave up 1 base, with 10 bases separating them. The CDR3 is made up of 15 amino acids. As DNA, the CDR3 is TGTGCCAGCAGCTTTATTGGCATATCCTACAATGAGCAGTTCTTC. This codes for CASSFIGISYNEQFF.

The CDR3: CASSLLTGSGANVLTF. The CDR3 nucleotides read TGTGCCAGCAGTTTATTGACAGGGTCTGGGGCCAACGTCCTGACTTTC. V is TRBV12-3 or TRBV12-4 and J is TRBJ2-6; the match to TRBD1 covers 7 bases. This CDR3 comprises 16 residues. V gave up 2 bases and J gave up 1 base; unmatched junction bases: 2.

The chain combines TRBV19 with TRBJ1-2, with 8 bases lining up with TRBD1. Germline CDR1 and CDR2: LNHDA and SQIVND (reference sequence). This CDR3 contains 15 residues. V was clipped by 2 bases and J by 5 bases; unmatched bases: 7. The CDR3: CASSIMRDRTYGYTF. As DNA, the CDR3 is TGTGCCAGTAGTATAATGCGGGACAGGACTTATGGCTACACCTTC.

Worth noting for this clonotype: Because the CDR3's place on the DNA is in doubt, the DNA is left out and the CDR3 is given as listed by TCRdb. The chain links TRBV7-3 to TRBJ2-5; TRBD1 reflects the table's D call only, with no check against the DNA. The CDR3 is 16 residues long, ends included. The germline gives CDR1 SGHTA, CDR2 FQGTGA. CDR3 sequence reads: CASRVGGGIGTETQYF.

This clonotype showed up just a few times. This chain links TRBV7-2 with TRBJ2-5, with TRBD2 identical over 7 bases. V shed 2 bases, J shed 1 base, and the junction held 4 bases outside the gene matches. Germline CDR1 and CDR2: SGHTA and FQGNSA. The CDR3 extends over 15 amino acids. The CDR3: CASSLFGGIQETQYF. DNA of the CDR3: TGTGCCAGCAGCTTATTCGGGGGGATCCAAGAGACCCAGTACTTC.

The V and J genes are TRBV6-5 and TRBJ2-1, with a tentative D call TRBD2 (5 bases). V gave up 0 bases and J gave up 5 bases, with 11 bases separating them. The CDR3 is 15 residues long. Germline V gives CDR1 MNHEY, CDR2 SVGAGI. CDR3 DNA sequence: TGTGCCAGCAGTTACTCGAGTTGGGGAGACAATGAGCAGTTCTTC. It is translated as CASSYSSWGDNEQFF.

This clonotype appeared a few times. The chain is built from TRBV5-1 and TRBJ2-3, with D perhaps matching TRBD1 (6 bases). This CDR3 region has 15 residues. Germline CDR1 reads SGHRS; CDR2 reads YFSETQ. V lost 6 bases, J lost 2 bases, and 16 bases lay in between. The CDR3 coding sequence is TGCGCCAGCACACCCCTACAGGGTGTCACAGATACGCAGTATTTT. Encoded protein: CASTPLQGVTDTQYF.

The chain joins TRBV7-2 to TRBJ2-1, with D maybe TRBD2 (5 bases). The CDR3 extends over 17 amino acids. CDR1 and CDR2 from the germline V gene are SGHTA and FQGNSA. The V end was cut by 4 bases, the J end by 5 bases, with 21 bases between. The CDR3 protein is CASSSLVSDYSNNEQFF. As DNA, the CDR3 is TGTGCCAGCAGCTCGCTCGTTAGTGACTACTCTAACAATGAGCAGTTCTTC.

This chain joins TRBV6-1 and TRBJ2-3; 10 bases agree with TRBD1. Germline V gene lookup returns CDR1 MNHNS and CDR2 SASEGT. Trimming removed 6 bases from V and 10 bases from J; junction bases left unmatched: 13. The CDR3 contains 15 residues. Written as DNA, the CDR3 is TGTGCCAGCAGAACCGGACAGGGGGACACAGGGGCGCAGTATTTT. This codes for CASRTGQGDTGAQYF.

In this sample, this clonotype turned up a few times. This rearrangement joins TRBV7-2 to TRBJ2-7; weak D call: TRBD1 (6 bases). Trimming cost V 0 bases and J 0 bases, with 12 bases left between them. The germline CDR1 and CDR2 sequences are SGHTA and FQGNSA. CDR3 length equals 16 residues. DNA of the CDR3: TGTGCCAGCAGCTTAGCGCACGCAGGGGACTCCTACGAGCAGTACTTC. This gives the protein CASSLAHAGDSYEQYF.

As to this clonotype: At one boundary the junction diverges from the germline segment, which might be a read error. The chain recombines TRBV7-2 with TRBJ2-5, with 11 bases lining up with TRBD1. CDR3 size: 15 residues. CDR1 is SGHTA and CDR2 is FQGNSA in the germline V gene. In DNA, the CDR3 is TGTGCCAGCAGCTGGGGACAGGGGGGGCTTTCGACCCGGCACTTC. This codes for CASSWGQGGLSTRHF.

This chain connects TRBV12-3 or TRBV12-4 to TRBJ2-2, with a tentative D call TRBD2 (5 bases). The CDR3 consists of 14 residues. Trimming left V 5 bases short and J 1 base short, with 8 bases between. CDR3 sequence reads: CASSRTRNTGELFF. Here the CDR3 DNA reads TGTGCCAGCAGTCGCACTAGGAACACCGGGGAGCTGTTTTTT.

Remarks on this clonotype: The conserved phenylalanine or tryptophan normally closing the CDR3 is absent here, so this likely arose from a read error. This rearrangement joins TRBV7-8 to TRBJ2-5; no reliable D call. The DNA end is a closer match to TRBJ2-1, so the J assignment may be wrong. This CDR3 region has 14 residues. The germline CDR1 and CDR2 sequences are SGHVS and FQNEAQ. The CDR3 nucleotides read TGTGCCAGCGGCTCGGCTACGACGAAAGCGACCCAGTTCTCC. It codes for CASGSATTKATQFS.

Comments on this clonotype: One end of the junction does not line up with germline, which may come from a read error. The CDR3 loop reads CASSSTLGGPFAESFF. CDR3 coding DNA: TGTGCCAGCAGTTCGACCCTTGGGGGGCCTTTTGCTGAATCTTTCTTC. The chain employs TRBV7-2 and TRBJ1-1, with D possibly matching TRBD1 (6 bases). Germline V gives CDR1 SGHTA, CDR2 FQGNSA. The CDR3 runs 16 residues. The variable domain in full, with the rest retrieved from reference TRBV7-2 and TRBJ1-1, is GAGVSQSPSNKVTEKGKDVELRCDPISGHTALYWYRQSLGQGLEFLIYFQGNSAPDKSGLPSDRFSAERTGGSVSTLTIQRTQQEDSAVYLCASSSTLGGPFAESFFGQGTRLTVV.

Comments on this clonotype: This may arise from a read error, as a much more abundant clone is one base away. This rearrangement joins TRBV7-7 to TRBJ2-1, with D perhaps TRBD1 or TRBD2 (5 bases each). CDR1 SSHAT and CDR2 FNYEAQ come from the germline V gene (reference sequence). The length of the CDR3 is 15 residues. CDR3 in amino acids: CASVLGEGTQETQFF. DNA of the CDR3: TGTGCTAGCGTACTGGGGGAAGGGACCCAAGAGACCCAGTTCTTC.